This is a list of T cell receptor beta chains from one sample in a study of T cells in localized non-small cell lung cancer. Data came from immunoSEQ multiplex PCR; TCRdb stores just in-frame clones and leaves some out. This table has over 40,000 clones, about 90% appearing once. This specimen consisted of peripheral blood, obtained before any cancer treatment. The receptors originated from a female donor older than 55 with stage I squamous cell lung carcinoma. Both conserved end residues are trimmed from each CDR3.

CDR3 protein: SVRNTSNQPQH
J gene: TRBJ1-5
V gene: TRBV29-1

CDR3 protein: ASSLSGRGQGNTIY
J gene: TRBJ1-3
V gene: TRBV5-1

CDR3 protein: ASSPGGRVFDEQF
J gene: TRBJ2-1
V gene: TRBV18

CDR3 protein: ASSVASQGGYT
J gene: TRBJ1-2
V gene: TRBV9

CDR3 protein: ASSPKLGGEQF
J gene: TRBJ2-1
V gene: TRBV7-3

CDR3 protein: ATSRDHAERNTIY
J gene: TRBJ1-3
V gene: TRBV15

CDR3 protein: ASSLGERTGKKYEQY
J gene: TRBJ2-7
V gene: TRBV28

CDR3 protein: ASSLTMGTGELF
J gene: TRBJ2-2
V gene: TRBV5-1

CDR3 protein: ASSPKGVLSYTGELF
J gene: TRBJ2-2
V gene: TRBV27

CDR3 protein: ASSLVMAEETQY
J gene: TRBJ2-5
V gene: TRBV7-2

CDR3 protein: ASSYSDRTGNTIY
J gene: TRBJ1-3
V gene: TRBV6-6

CDR3 protein: ASSQDRTTDTQY
J gene: TRBJ2-3
V gene: TRBV4-3

CDR3 protein: ASSVTWWTEAF
J gene: TRBJ1-1
V gene: TRBV9